These 2 T cell receptor beta chains originate from one sample sequenced in a study of CD8 T cells in Susac syndrome. Reverse transcription of about 0.45 to 1 ug RNA was carried out with random hexamers. TCRdb re-called the immunoSEQ multiplex PCR reads with MiXCR, one entry per CDR3 protein. The data show a few hundred thousand distinct CDR3 sequences, 92% seen once. The sample taken for sequencing was CD4+ T cells from PBMCs. The receptors come from a human donor with multiple sclerosis.

V and J are TRBV19 and TRBJ2-5; D call uncertain. V was pared by 7 bases and J by 2 bases, with 11 bases between. The CDR3 sequence is 13 residues long. Germline assignment: CDR1 LNHDA and CDR2 SQIVND (reference sequence). CDR3 DNA sequence: TGTGCCAGTACTCAACACAATCAAGAGACCCAGTACTTC. Translated: CASTQHNQETQYF.

V usage is TRBV29-1 and J usage is TRBJ2-7; 9 bases line up with TRBD1. The trim removed 7 bases at V and 7 bases at J, leaving 11 bases unmatched. Germline V lookup: CDR1 SQVTM, CDR2 ANQGSEA. This CDR3 contains 13 residues. As DNA, the CDR3 is TGCAGCGCCACGGGACAGGGTACCGGAGAGCAGTACTTC. Protein product: CSATGQGTGEQYF.